This T cell receptor (beta chain) comes out of a study of blood T cell repertoires in COVID-19 (dated by TCRdb to 2020 to 2022). About the full investigation: Samples from collaborators originated in the United States, Italy and Spain and spanned both the acute and convalescent phases of COVID-19. The material from the prospective study consisted of cDNA or gDNA derived from T cells, B-cell-depleted T cells, or PBMCs. Deeply sampled blood TCRbeta repertoires from subjects exposed to, actively infected with, or recovered from COVID-19 were included in the dataset. The repertoires were released in a freely available public database meant as a resource for research on the immune response to SARS-CoV-2. Samples were obtained from the ongoing ImmuneRACE study (first 160 participants) and from 1,200 or so subjects provided by 6 global collaborators. Nearly every sample came with metadata listing a de-identified subject ID, COVID-19 status, age in years and sex. Where available, HLA class I and class II types were obtained from metadata supplied by the sample provider rather than from assay-based typing.

Participants in the prospective study were enrolled through a virtual design, were aged roughly 18 to 100 years, and lived in roughly 24 United States geographic areas. In the prospective study, cohorts were assigned on the basis of participant-reported clinical history obtained from a screening survey and a study questionnaire. In the prospective study, mobile phlebotomists collected whole blood, serum and a nasopharyngeal or oropharyngeal swab from each participant. Additional blood draws and questionnaires over an approximately 2-month period could optionally be provided by prospective study participants. Before DNA extraction, blood samples from the prospective study were shipped at room temperature or frozen. TCRbeta CDR3 regions were amplified from genomic DNA using the immunoSEQ Assay, a bias-controlled multiplex PCR. The original methods were these. The number of nucleated cells in each sample was estimated from the amplification of reference gene primers within the assay. To quantify the absolute abundance of each unique TCRbeta CDR3 rearrangement, sequence reads were collapsed and filtered. For each sample, productive Simpson clonality was calculated as the square root of Simpson's diversity index across productive rearrangements. The clones in this table, taken by TCRdb from immuneACCESS, are in-frame only. Not every clone is retained; where verified, under half of the shortfall comes from an unresolved V gene, and the cause of the rest is unknown. V and J calls and clone size come straight from that table; D and trimming were deduced from the DNA. Recorded for this sample are 150,000 to 200,000 clones; more than 75% of them occurred a single time. The ten largest clones represent around 16% of the sample.

The study at large found these results: The quantity of clinical and demographic metadata differed by source and by participant and was supplied without curation.

The germline V gene encodes CDR1 LNHDA and CDR2 SQIVND (reference sequence). Trimmed from V: 6 bases; trimmed from J: 1 base; junction bases lacking a gene match: 3. The CDR3 holds 16 amino acids from the cysteine to the phenylalanine. This entry keeps only the CDR3 DNA: 48 bases, framed from base 1. Turning to this clone: Its cognate antigen has yet to be identified. No per-base quality is available; no much larger clone lies one base away.

The chain employs TRBV19 and TRBJ2-1, and 13 bases in between align with TRBD2. Sequenced: PBMCs or T cells enriched from blood (not recorded which). This TCR was sampled from a woman aged 45-60 years with acute COVID-19. CDR3 protein: CASRPLAGGSYNEQFF. The DNA sequence is as follows: TGTGCCAGTAGGCCACTAGCGGGGGGGTCCTACAATGAGCAGTTCTTC.